The 9 T cell receptor beta chains below were found in one sample sequenced in a study of T cells in Graves' hyperthyroidism and ophthalmopathy. The TCR beta CDR3 regions underwent amplification using RNA transcripts as the source. Carried out on the TCR CDR3, a first-round RT-PCR used the HTBI primer set. TCRdb itself ran the multiplex PCR reads through MiXCR, one entry per CDR3 protein. The table shows a few hundred thousand distinct CDR3 sequences, with 25% occurring only once. The sequenced sample consisted of blood. Source of these receptors: a man aged 50 to 59 with Graves' hyperthyroidism.

This rearrangement joins TRBV7-8 to TRBJ2-5; 7 bases agree with TRBD1. CDR3 length equals 14 residues. J lost 5 bases, V lost 6 bases, and 9 bases had no gene match. CDR1 is SGHVS, CDR2 FQNEAQ, per germline. CDR3 protein: CASSDTGVGETQYF. CDR3 nucleotides: TGTGCCAGCAGTGATACAGGGGTGGGGGAGACCCAGTACTTC.

This chain links TRBV19 with TRBJ2-7; D is undetermined. The CDR3 is 14 residues long. Trimming took 3 bases from V and 3 from J, leaving 12 bases between them. Germline V CDR1 and CDR2: LNHDA, SQIVND (reference sequence). The CDR3 bases are TGTGCCAGTAGTATCTCGTCAGAGAACTACGAGCAGTACTTC. Protein product: CASSISSENYEQYF. The whole variable domain, remainder taken from reference TRBV19 and TRBJ2-7, is DGGITQSPKYLFRKEGQNVTLSCEQNLNHDAMYWYRQDPGQGLRLIYYSQIVNDFQKGDIAEGYSVSREKKESFPLTVTSAQKNPTAFYLCASSISSENYEQYFGPGTRLTVT.

This clonotype was picked up one time. The chain employs TRBV4-1 and TRBJ1-4; TRBD1 might be the D (5 bases). CDR1 is MGHRA and CDR2 is YSYEKL in the germline V gene. The CDR3 extends over 17 amino acids. Trimming pared 2 bases from V and 4 bases from J, leaving 17 bases between. The CDR3, as DNA: TGCGCCAGCAGCCAACAAGGGGTCCGGGGAGTTAATGAAAAACTGTTTTTT. Protein product: CASSQQGVRGVNEKLFF.

In this sample, this clonotype turned up a few times. This sequence joins TRBV2 and TRBJ2-7; TRBD2 aligns across 11 bases. This CDR3 comprises 16 residues. Germline V lookup: CDR1 SNHLY, CDR2 FYNNEI. V was clipped by 2 bases and J by 6 bases; unmatched bases: 9. In nucleotides, the CDR3 is TGTGCCAGCAGTGAATGGGCTGGTAGCGGGAGGGTCGAGCAGTACTTC. Translating it yields CASSEWAGSGRVEQYF.

A remark on this clonotype: A read error is possible here, since a much larger clone lies one base away. Given the absence of the conserved phenylalanine or tryptophan at the CDR3 end, a read error is likely. The chain's CDR3 is CASSEGQGGSPLHL. In DNA form, the CDR3 reads TGTGCCAGCAGTGAAGGACAGGGAGGGTCGCCCCTCCACCTT. This chain joins TRBV6-1 and TRBJ1-6; 7 positions agree with TRBD1. The CDR3 consists of 14 residues. The V gene end was trimmed by 1 base and the J gene end by 13 bases; junction bases not matched to a gene: 7. Germline assignment: CDR1 MNHNS and CDR2 SASEGT.

This clonotype was seen only a few times. The chain links TRBV30 to TRBJ1-4; 12 positions match TRBD1. V trimming: 2 bases; J trimming: 7 bases; junction bases outside the gene matches: 2. The V gene's germline CDR1 is GTSNPN and CDR2 SVGIG (reference sequence). The CDR3 has 14 amino acids. CDR3: CAWSRDRGPEKLFF. The CDR3 DNA follows: TGTGCCTGGAGTAGGGACAGGGGGCCTGAAAAACTGTTTTTT.

This clonotype appeared a few times. The chain is built from TRBV5-1 and TRBJ2-1; 10 positions match TRBD2. The CDR3 length is 18 residues. V lost 1 base, J lost 4 bases, and 11 bases stayed unmatched. Germline CDR1 SGHRS, CDR2 YFSETQ. This chain's CDR3 is CASSLTTSGNAQYNEQFF. The DNA of the CDR3 is TGCGCCAGCAGCTTGACCACTAGCGGGAACGCGCAATACAATGAGCAGTTCTTC.

This clonotype was found many times. The V and J genes are TRBV7-9 and TRBJ2-7; D is uncertain. In germline, CDR1 is SEHNR, CDR2 FQNEAQ (reference sequence). The CDR3 contains 12 residues. With 5 bases removed from V and 0 bases from J, the gap between germline ends came to 5 bases. The chain's CDR3 is CASSPRSYEQYF. The CDR3 DNA sequence: TGTGCCAGCAGCCCGCGCTCCTACGAGCAGTACTTC.

In this sample, this clonotype turned up many times. The chain has TRBV3-1 and TRBJ1-1; D remains ambiguous. Germline CDR1 is LGHDT and CDR2 is YNNKEL (reference sequence). The CDR3 has 12 amino acids. The V end was cut by 1 base, the J end by 6 bases, with 6 bases between. Here the CDR3 reads CASSQGRAEAFF. DNA for the CDR3: TGTGCCAGCAGCCAAGGTCGGGCTGAAGCTTTCTTT.